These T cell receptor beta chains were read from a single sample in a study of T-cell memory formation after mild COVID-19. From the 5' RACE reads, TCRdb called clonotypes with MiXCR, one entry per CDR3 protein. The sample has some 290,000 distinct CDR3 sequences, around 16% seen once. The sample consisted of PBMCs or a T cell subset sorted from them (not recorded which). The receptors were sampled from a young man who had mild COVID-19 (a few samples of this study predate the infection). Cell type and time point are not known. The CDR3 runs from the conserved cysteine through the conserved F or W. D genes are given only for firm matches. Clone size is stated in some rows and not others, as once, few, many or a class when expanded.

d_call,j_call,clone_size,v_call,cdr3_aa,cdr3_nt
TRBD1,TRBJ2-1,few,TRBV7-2,CASTYPGTGKYNEQFF,TGTGCCAGCACCTACCCCGGGACAGGGAAATACAATGAGCAGTTCTTC
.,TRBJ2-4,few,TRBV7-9,CASEAGVNIQYF,TGTGCCAGCGAGGCAGGGGTGAACATTCAGTACTTC
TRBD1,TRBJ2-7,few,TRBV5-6,CASSSRGQRIYEQYF,TGTGCCAGCAGCTCCAGGGGGCAGAGGATCTACGAGCAGTACTTC
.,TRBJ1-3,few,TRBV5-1,CASSLDTGNTIYF,TGCGCCAGCAGCTTGGACACTGGAAACACCATATATTTT
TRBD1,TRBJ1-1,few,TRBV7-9,CASSPLFTGQGGPEAFF,TGTGCCAGCAGCCCCCTTTTCACAGGACAGGGAGGCCCTGAAGCTTTCTTT
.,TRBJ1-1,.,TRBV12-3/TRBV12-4,CASSLQSGDTEAFF,TGTGCCAGCAGTTTACAATCTGGGGACACTGAAGCTTTCTTT
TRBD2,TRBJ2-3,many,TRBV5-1,CASSLVLAGGTDTQYF,TGCGCCAGCAGCTTGGTACTAGCGGGGGGCACAGATACGCAGTATTTT
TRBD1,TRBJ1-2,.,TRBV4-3,CASSQERQGLRGYTF,TGCGCCAGCAGCCAGGAAAGACAGGGTTTGAGGGGCTACACCTTC
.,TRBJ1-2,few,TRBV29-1,CSVNLSDGYTF,TGCAGCGTAAACCTGTCTGATGGCTACACCTTC
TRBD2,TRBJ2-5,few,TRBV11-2,CASSVGTTGGETQYF,TGTGCCAGCAGCGTTGGGACGACGGGGGGGGAGACCCAGTACTTC
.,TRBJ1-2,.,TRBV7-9,CASSLGRLSGGYTF,TGTGCCAGCAGCTTAGGGCGTTTGAGTGGAGGCTACACCTTC
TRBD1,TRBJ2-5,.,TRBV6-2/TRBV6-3,CASNDRGLRETQYF,TGTGCCAGCAATGACAGGGGATTGAGGGAGACCCAGTACTTC
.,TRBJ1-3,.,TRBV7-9,CASSQGGPGNTIYF,TGTGCCAGCAGCCAAGGGGGGCCTGGAAACACCATATATTTT
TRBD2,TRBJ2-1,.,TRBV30,CAWSVAGGNEQFF,TGTGCCTGGAGTGTGGCGGGGGGAAATGAGCAGTTCTTC
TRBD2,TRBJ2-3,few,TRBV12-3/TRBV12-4,CASSIAGRGDTQYF,TGTGCCAGCAGCATAGCGGGGAGGGGGGATACGCAGTATTTT
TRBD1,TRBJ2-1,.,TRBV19,CASSIGSGTGSFF,TGTGCCAGTAGTATTGGCTCCGGGACAGGGTCGTTCTTC
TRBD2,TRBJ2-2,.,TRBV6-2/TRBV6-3,CASSRLASGELFF,TGTGCCAGCAGCAGACTAGCGTCCGGGGAGCTGTTTTTT
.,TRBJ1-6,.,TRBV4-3,CASSLSGVNSPLHF,TGCGCCAGCAGCCTGAGCGGGGTTAATTCACCCCTCCACTTT
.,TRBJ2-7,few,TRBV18,CASSALTGTYEQYF,TGTGCCAGCTCAGCCCTAACAGGGACCTACGAGCAGTACTTC
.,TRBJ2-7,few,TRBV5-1,CASSPGDIREQYF,TGCGCCAGCAGCCCGGGGGACATTAGGGAGCAGTACTTC
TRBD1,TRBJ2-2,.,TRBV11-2,CATRQGAAGELFF,TGTGCCACCAGACAGGGGGCTGCCGGGGAGCTGTTTTTT
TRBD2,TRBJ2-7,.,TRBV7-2,CASSLDSGGNYEQYF,TGTGCCAGCAGCTTAGACAGCGGGGGGAACTACGAGCAGTACTTC
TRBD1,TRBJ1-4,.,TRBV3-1,CASSPGGSTNEKLFF,TGTGCCAGCAGCCCAGGGGGCTCAACTAATGAAAAACTGTTTTTT
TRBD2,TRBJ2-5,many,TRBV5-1,CASSLVAGEETQYF,TGCGCCAGCAGCTTGGTTGCGGGGGAAGAGACCCAGTACTTC
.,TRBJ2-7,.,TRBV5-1,CASSEGLSYEQYF,TGCGCCAGCAGCGAGGGCCTGTCCTACGAGCAGTACTTC
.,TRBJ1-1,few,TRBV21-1,CASSSRHDLGLSRLAEAFF,TGTGCCAGCAGCTCGCGCCACGATCTAGGACTGTCCCGGCTAGCGGAAGCTTTCTTT
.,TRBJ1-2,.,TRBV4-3,CASSQDRTRNYGYTF,TGCGCCAGCAGCCAAGATAGGACGAGAAACTATGGCTACACCTTC
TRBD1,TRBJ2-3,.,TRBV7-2,CASISLPGQGGSDTQYF,TGTGCCAGCATCTCACTCCCGGGACAGGGAGGATCAGATACGCAGTATTTT
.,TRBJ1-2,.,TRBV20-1,CSAPQAADYGYTF,TGCAGTGCTCCACAGGCAGCAGACTATGGCTACACCTTC
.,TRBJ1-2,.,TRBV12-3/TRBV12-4,CASSLRGPGYGYTF,TGTGCCAGCAGTTTACGAGGCCCCGGCTATGGCTACACCTTC
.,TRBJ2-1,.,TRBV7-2,CASSLSRAANEQFF,TGTGCCAGCAGCTTAAGTAGGGCAGCCAATGAGCAGTTCTTC
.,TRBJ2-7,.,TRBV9,CASSVDPSSYEQYF,TGTGCCAGCAGCGTAGACCCTAGCTCCTACGAGCAGTACTTC
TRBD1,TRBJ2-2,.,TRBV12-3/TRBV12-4,CASSSRGPNGELFF,TGTGCCAGCAGTTCCAGGGGGCCGAACGGGGAGCTGTTTTTT
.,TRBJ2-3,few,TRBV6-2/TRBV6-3,CATGTDHTQYF,TGTGCCACCGGTACGGATCATACGCAGTATTTT
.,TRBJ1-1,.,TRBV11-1,CASSLRGRGTEAFF,TGTGCCAGCAGCTTACGGGGGCGAGGGACTGAAGCTTTCTTT
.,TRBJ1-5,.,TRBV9,CASSVGSGNQPQHF,TGTGCCAGCAGCGTGGGGTCGGGCAATCAGCCCCAGCATTTT
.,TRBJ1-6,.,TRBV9,CASSSQSQGLNSPLHF,TGTGCCAGCAGCTCCCAGTCGCAGGGGTTAAATTCACCCCTCCACTTT
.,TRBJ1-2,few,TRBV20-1,CSAREQGDYGYTF,TGCAGTGCTAGAGAACAGGGAGACTATGGCTACACCTTC
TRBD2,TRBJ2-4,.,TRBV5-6,CASSLGSGGANIQYF,TGTGCCAGCAGCTTGGGTAGCGGGGGGGCTAACATTCAGTACTTC
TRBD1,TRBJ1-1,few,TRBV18,CASSPTGPNTEAFF,TGTGCCAGCTCACCGACAGGGCCGAACACTGAAGCTTTCTTT
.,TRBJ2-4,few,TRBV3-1,CASSPIEGFMAKNIQYF,TGTGCCAGCAGCCCCATAGAGGGGTTTATGGCCAAAAACATTCAGTACTTC
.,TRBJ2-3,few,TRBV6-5,CASSYSTTLGNTQYF,TGTGCCAGCAGTTACTCGACGACTCTAGGGAATACGCAGTATTTT
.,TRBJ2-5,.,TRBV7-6,CASSSLQGETQYF,TGTGCCAGCAGCTCCTTGCAGGGTGAGACCCAGTACTTC
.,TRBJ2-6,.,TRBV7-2,CASSDRAGANVLTF,TGTGCCAGCAGCGATAGGGCTGGGGCCAACGTCCTGACTTTC
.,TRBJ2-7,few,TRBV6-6,CASTNRGMVYEQYF,TGTGCCAGCACCAATCGGGGTATGGTGTACGAGCAGTACTTC
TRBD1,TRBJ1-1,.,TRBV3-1,CASSGYGQGATEAFF,TGTGCCAGCAGCGGATATGGACAGGGGGCCACTGAAGCTTTCTTT
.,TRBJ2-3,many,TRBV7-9,CASSLEGDTQYF,TGTGCCAGCAGTTTAGAGGGAGATACGCAGTATTTT